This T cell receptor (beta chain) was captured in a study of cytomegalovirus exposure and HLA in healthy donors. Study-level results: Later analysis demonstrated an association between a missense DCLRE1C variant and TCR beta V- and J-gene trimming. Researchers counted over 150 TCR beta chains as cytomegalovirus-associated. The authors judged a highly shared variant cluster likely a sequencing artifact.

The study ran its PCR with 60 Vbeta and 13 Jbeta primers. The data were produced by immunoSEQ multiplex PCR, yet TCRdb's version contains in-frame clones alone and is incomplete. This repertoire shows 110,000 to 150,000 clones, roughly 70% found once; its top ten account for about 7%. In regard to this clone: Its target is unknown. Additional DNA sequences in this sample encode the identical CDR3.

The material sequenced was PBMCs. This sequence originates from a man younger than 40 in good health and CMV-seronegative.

CDR3 residues: CASLGGRVADNSPLHF. The CDR3, as DNA: TGTGCCAGCCTCGGAGGTAGGGTCGCTGATAATTCACCCCTCCACTTT. This chain uses TRBV19 with TRBJ1-6; D gene ambiguous. Germline assignment: CDR1 LNHDA and CDR2 SQIVND (reference sequence). Trimming removed 9 bases at V and 5 bases at J, with 20 bases between. The CDR3 has 16 amino acids.